This T cell receptor (beta chain) was identified in a study of shared clonotypes between healthy human individuals. This clone was detected ten times or more. Those who donated, Caucasian adults without exception, all lived in Nashville, Tennessee. TCRdb's table, derived via immunoSEQ multiplex PCR, lists solely in-frame clones and lacks some. The sample holds approximately 740,000 clones, approximately 79% seen once. In germline, CDR1 is LNHNV, CDR2 YYDKDF (reference sequence). Trimming shortened V by 0 bases and J by 2 bases, and 7 bases separated the two germline ends. The CDR3 contains 14 residues.

This chain uses TRBV15 with TRBJ2-5; no clear D gene. Input material: memory CD4+ T cells sorted from blood. Subset defined: CD45RA-negative fraction. The sequence derives from a woman in her twenties or thirties in good health. CDR3 loop: CATSRDPSQETQYF. The DNA for the CDR3 is TGTGCCACCAGCAGAGATCCCTCTCAAGAGACCCAGTACTTC.